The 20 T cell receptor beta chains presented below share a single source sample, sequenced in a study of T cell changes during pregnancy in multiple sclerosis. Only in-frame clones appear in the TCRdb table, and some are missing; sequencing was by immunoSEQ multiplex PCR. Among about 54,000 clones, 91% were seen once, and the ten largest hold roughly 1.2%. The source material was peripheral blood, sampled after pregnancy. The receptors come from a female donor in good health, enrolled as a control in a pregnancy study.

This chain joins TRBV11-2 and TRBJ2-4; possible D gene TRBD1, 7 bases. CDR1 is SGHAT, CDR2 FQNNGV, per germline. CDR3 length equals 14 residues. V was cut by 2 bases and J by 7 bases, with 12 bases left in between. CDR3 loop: CASSLSAGGNIQYF. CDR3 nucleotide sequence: TGTGCCAGCAGCTTATCGGCAGGGGGGAACATTCAGTACTTC. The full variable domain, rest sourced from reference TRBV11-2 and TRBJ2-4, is EAGVAQSPRYKIIEKRQSVAFWCNPISGHATLYWYQQILGQGPKLLIQFQNNGVVDDSQLPKDRFSAERLKGVDSTLKIQPAKLEDSAVYLCASSLSAGGNIQYFGAGTRLSVL.

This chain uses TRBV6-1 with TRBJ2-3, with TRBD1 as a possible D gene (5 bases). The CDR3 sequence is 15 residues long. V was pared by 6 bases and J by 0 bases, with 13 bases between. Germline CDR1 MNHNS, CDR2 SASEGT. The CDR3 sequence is CASRGIGASTDTQYF. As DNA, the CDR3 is TGTGCCAGCAGGGGTATAGGGGCTAGCACAGATACGCAGTATTTT.

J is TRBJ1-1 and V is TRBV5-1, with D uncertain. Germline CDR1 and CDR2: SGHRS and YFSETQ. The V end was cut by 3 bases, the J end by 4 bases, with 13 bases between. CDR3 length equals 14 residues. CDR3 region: CASSSRLESTEAFF. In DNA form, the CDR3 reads TGCGCCAGCAGCTCGCGACTAGAATCCACTGAAGCTTTCTTT.

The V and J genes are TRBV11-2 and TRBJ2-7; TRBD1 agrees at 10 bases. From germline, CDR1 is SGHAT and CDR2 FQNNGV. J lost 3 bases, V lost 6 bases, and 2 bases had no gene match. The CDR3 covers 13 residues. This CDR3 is CASRGQGGYEQYF. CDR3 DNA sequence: TGTGCCAGCAGAGGACAGGGGGGCTACGAGCAGTACTTC.

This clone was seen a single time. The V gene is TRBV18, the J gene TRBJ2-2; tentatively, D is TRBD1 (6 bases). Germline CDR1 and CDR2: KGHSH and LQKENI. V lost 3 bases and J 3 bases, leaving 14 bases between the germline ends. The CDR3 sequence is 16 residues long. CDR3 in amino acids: CASSPLQGSDTGELFF. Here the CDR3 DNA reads TGTGCCAGCTCACCGCTACAGGGTAGCGACACCGGGGAGCTGTTTTTT.

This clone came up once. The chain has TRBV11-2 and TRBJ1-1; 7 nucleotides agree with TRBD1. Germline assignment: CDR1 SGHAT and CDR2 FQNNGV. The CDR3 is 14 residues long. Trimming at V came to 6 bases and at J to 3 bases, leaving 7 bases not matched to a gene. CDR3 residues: CASRRTGTDTEAFF. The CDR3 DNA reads TGTGCCAGCAGACGAACTGGGACAGACACTGAAGCTTTCTTT.

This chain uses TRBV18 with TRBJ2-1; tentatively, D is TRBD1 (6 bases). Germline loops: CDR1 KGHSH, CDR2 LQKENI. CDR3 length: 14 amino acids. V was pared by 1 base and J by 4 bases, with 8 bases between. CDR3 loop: CASSPLQGYNEQFF. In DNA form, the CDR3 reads TGTGCCAGCTCACCACTTCAGGGGTACAATGAGCAGTTCTTC.

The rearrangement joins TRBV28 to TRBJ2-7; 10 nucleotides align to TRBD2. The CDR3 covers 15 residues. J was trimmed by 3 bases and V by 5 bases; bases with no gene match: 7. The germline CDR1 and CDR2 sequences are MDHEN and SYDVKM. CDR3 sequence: CASSRAPSGGYEQYF. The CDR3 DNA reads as TGTGCCAGCAGTCGGGCGCCTAGCGGGGGCTACGAGCAGTACTTC.

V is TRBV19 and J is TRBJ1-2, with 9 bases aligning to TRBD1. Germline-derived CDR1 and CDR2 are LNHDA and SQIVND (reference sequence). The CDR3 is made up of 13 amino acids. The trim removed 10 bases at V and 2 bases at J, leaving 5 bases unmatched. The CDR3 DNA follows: TGTGCCACCGGGACAGGGTGGAACTATGGCTACACCTTC. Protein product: CATGTGWNYGYTF.

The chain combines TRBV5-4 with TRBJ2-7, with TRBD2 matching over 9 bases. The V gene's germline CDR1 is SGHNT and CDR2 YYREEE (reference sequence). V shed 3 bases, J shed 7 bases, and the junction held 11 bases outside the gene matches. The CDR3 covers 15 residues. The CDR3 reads CASSSPGTSLNEQYF. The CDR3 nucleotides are TGTGCCAGCAGCTCCCCCGGGACTAGCTTAAATGAGCAGTACTTC.

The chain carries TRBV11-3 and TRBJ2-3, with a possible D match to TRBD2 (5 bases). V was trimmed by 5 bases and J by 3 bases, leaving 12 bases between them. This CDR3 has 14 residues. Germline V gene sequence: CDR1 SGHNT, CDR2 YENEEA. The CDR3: CASSLGLATDTQYF. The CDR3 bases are TGTGCCAGCAGCCTTGGACTCGCTACAGATACGCAGTATTTT.

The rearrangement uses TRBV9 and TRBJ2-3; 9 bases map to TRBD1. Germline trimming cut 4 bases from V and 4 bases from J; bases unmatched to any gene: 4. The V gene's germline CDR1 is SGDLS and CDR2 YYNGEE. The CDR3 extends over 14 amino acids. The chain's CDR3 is CASSPRDRADTQYF. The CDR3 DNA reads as TGTGCCAGCAGCCCCCGGGACAGGGCAGATACGCAGTATTTT.

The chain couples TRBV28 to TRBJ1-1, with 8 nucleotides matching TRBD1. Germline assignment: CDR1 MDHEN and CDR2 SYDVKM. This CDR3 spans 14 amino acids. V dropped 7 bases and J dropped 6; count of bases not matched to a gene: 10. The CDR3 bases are TGTGCCAGCACCGTGGACAGGGAGAAACCTGAAGCTTTCTTT. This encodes CASTVDREKPEAFF.

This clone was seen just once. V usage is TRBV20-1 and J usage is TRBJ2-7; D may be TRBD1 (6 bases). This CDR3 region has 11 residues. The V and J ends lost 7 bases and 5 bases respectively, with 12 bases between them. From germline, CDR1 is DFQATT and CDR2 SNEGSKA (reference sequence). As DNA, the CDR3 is TGCAGTGGGGGGCCGAGGGACGAGCAGTACTTC. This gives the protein CSGGPRDEQYF.

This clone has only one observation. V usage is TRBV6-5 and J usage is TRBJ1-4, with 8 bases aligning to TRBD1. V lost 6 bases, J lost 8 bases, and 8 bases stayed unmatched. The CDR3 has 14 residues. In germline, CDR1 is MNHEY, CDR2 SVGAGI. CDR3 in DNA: TGTGCCAGCAGAGCAGGGGGCGGCGGGGAAAAACTGTTTTTT. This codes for CASRAGGGGEKLFF.

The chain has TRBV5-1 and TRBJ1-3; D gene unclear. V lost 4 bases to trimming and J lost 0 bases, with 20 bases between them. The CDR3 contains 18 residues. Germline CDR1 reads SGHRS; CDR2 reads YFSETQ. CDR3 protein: CASSPGSVLTSSGNTIYF. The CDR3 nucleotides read TGCGCCAGCAGCCCCGGGTCTGTACTTACGAGCTCTGGAAACACCATATATTTT. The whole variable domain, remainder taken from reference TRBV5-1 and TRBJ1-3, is KAGVTQTPRYLIKTRGQQVTLSCSPISGHRSVSWYQQTPGQGLQFLFEYFSETQRNKGNFPGRFSGRQFSNSRSEMNVSTLELGDSALYLCASSPGSVLTSSGNTIYFGEGSWLTVV.

CDR3 sequence (DNA): TGTGCCAGCAGCCAAGCTATAGACAGGGGAGATGGCTACACCTTC. Protein product: CASSQAIDRGDGYTF. The V and J genes are TRBV4-2 and TRBJ1-2; 8 bases are a match to TRBD1. V gave up 1 base and J gave up 6 bases; unmatched junction bases: 7. This CDR3 contains 15 residues. Germline lookup yields CDR1 LGHNA and CDR2 YNFKEQ.

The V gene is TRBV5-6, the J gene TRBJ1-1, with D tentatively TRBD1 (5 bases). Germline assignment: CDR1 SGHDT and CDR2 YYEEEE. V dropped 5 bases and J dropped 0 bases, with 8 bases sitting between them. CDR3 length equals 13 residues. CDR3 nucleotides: TGTGCCAGCAGTCCAGGGTTGAACACTGAAGCTTTCTTT. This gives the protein CASSPGLNTEAFF.

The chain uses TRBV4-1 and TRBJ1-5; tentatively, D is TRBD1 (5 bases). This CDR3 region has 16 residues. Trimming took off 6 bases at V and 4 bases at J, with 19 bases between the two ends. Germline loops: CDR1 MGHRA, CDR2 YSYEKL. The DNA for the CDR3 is TGCGCCAGCAGGAAAGACAGCAGTACCATTAATCAGCCCCAGCATTTT. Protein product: CASRKDSSTINQPQHF.

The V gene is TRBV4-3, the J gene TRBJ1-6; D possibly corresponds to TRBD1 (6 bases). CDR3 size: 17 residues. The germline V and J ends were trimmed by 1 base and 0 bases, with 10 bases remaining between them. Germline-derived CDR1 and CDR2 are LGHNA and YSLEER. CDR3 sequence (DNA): TGCGCCAGCAGCCAAGTTAGGGGGAGCTCCTATAATTCACCCCTCCACTTT. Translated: CASSQVRGSSYNSPLHF.